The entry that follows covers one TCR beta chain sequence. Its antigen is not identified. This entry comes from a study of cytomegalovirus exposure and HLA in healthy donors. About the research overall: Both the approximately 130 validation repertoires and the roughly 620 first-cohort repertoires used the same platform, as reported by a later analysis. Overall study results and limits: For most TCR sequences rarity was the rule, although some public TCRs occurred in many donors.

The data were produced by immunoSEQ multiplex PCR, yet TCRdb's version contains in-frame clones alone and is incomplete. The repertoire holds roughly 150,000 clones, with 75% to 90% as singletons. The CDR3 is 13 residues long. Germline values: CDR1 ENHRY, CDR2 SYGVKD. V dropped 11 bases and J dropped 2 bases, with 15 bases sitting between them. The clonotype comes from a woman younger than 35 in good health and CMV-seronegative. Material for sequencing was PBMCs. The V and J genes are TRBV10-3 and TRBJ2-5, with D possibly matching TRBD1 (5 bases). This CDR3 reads CAVKGLGQETQYF. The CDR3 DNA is TGTGCCGTAAAGGGGTTAGGACAAGAGACCCAGTACTTC.